This T cell receptor beta chain is drawn from a study of cytomegalovirus exposure and HLA in healthy donors (dated by TCRdb to 2016 to 2017). Some background on the complete study: In an earlier analysis of approximately 640 of the donors, approximately 260 Gb of sequence data and 100 million or so unique TCR beta sequences from roughly 180 million T cells were reported. Rather than drawing on any new phenotypic data, the later analysis identified candidate immune exposures from TCR beta sequences and the way those sequences occurred across donors. Because of strong linkage in the cohort, roughly five DR-DQ haplotypes were treated as single units for association and clustering. An early release that covered fewer than 750 HLA-typed donors contained approximately 300 gigabases of sequencing data and tens of millions of unique TCR sequences. A later genetic analysis took genome-wide SNP genotypes for about three fifths of the roughly 700 donors and used that subset as a discovery cohort. Across approximately 400 genotyped donors of the cohort, an average of about 220,000 unique TCR beta nucleotide sequences per donor were sequenced, and 15% to 20% of those sequences were non-productive. Of the roughly 400 genotyped donors, approximately 81% were placed in the genetic ancestry cluster associated with self-reported Caucasian donors. Typing coverage varied by locus: roughly 620-640 donors for A, B, C, DRB1 and DQB1; approximately 520 for DQA1; more than 600 for DPA1; approximately 450 for DPB1. The study aimed to test whether signatures of past pathogen exposure could be identified by cataloging public T cell receptors. Every repertoire in the discovery cohort had been generated on one and the same sequencing platform. Donor age, sex, ethnicity and CMV serostatus were collected together with the repertoire data. In a later analysis, previously published TCR beta repertoires from about 670 donors were re-analyzed and high-resolution HLA genotyping was added so that TCR occurrence patterns could be studied. Using immunosequencing, the study profiled T cell repertoires from fewer than 700 subjects and related those repertoires to cytomegalovirus serostatus. Besides the first cohort of 550 to 750 subjects, a separate validation cohort made up of over a hundred different subjects was used. Both class I and class II loci were covered by HLA typing, at four-digit resolution. To predict cytomegalovirus infection status, the study brought together high-throughput TCR immunosequencing, statistical association of individual TCRs with disease status, and machine learning. An earlier analysis of 587 of the donors applied high-throughput TCR beta sequencing to assess whether each TCR beta V gene segment acted as functional or pseudogenic. The full study reports these points: Because HLA typing was missing for some donors at each locus, association tests included only the typed subset. In a later analysis, most CMV-associated TCR beta chains were found to appear HLA-restricted, with HLA associations seemingly driven largely by CMV exposure. A cluster of highly shared sequence variants was judged likely to represent a technical artifact of the sequencing pipeline. In the study, approximately 150 TCR beta chains were listed as associated with cytomegalovirus. In a later analysis, HLA-associated TCR beta chains were found to be more clonally expanded and to have lower generation probabilities than equally common non-associated chains. Several of the top co-occurrence clusters appeared to be linked to parvovirus B19, influenza, CMV and Epstein-Barr virus, according to a later analysis. According to a later analysis, TCR association rates differed among HLA loci, with DRB1 alleles showing the most associated TCRs and HLA-C alleles showing the fewest. Some IMGT-functional V segments, including TRBV6-2 and TRBV6-3, could not be distinguished by the 87-base-pair reads and were therefore excluded. At a false discovery rate of 0.05, a later analysis linked some 17,000 TCR beta sequences to specific HLA alleles. A further reported finding was that TCR beta sequences accurately predicted the HLA-A and HLA-B alleles for most subjects in the first cohort. In this cohort, only TCR beta chains were sequenced, and detectable features were limited by the absence of alpha or paired-chain data. Strong co-occurrence of HLA alleles, especially DR and DQ, made assigning TCR associations to individual alleles difficult. An association between a missense DCLRE1C variant and V-gene and J-gene trimming of TCR beta chains was found in a later genetic analysis and replicated in an independent cohort. Because counts were too low, about 18 rarely observed V segments, including chromosome 9 orphons, were excluded from the earlier analysis of fewer than 650 of the donors. Most TCR sequences were seen in very few donors, while some public TCRs were found in many individuals. The classifier was reported to diagnose cytomegalovirus status with high specificity and sensitivity in both the original cohort and the validation cohort. The only immune exposure information available for the cohort was CMV serostatus. Linkage disequilibrium might explain the correlated functional status among segregating V segments, but an unknown experimental factor could not be ruled out. A few of the identified cytomegalovirus-associated TCR beta chains were confirmed in vitro to be specific for cytomegalovirus antigens. The authors suggested that the approach could potentially be extended to other disease states and immunological phenotypes. Broadly in line with IMGT annotations, most TCR beta V segments showed up in productive rearrangements about 90% or about 30% of the time in an earlier analysis of around 550 of the donors. Roughly uniform sequencing depth across donors was assumed in presence/absence analyses, although this assumption may not hold. According to a later genetic analysis, donors in an Asian-associated ancestry cluster had fewer N-insertions in productive TCRs than the approximately 670-donor mean.

The method was the immunoSEQ multiplex PCR assay. For the multiplex PCR, a mixture combining 60 forward primers for TCR Vbeta segments and 13 reverse primers for TCR Jbeta segments was used. The CDR3 region of rearranged TCR beta genes was amplified from genomic DNA with a multiplex PCR assay. On the Illumina HiSeq System, the amplified TCR beta libraries were sequenced as 87-base-pair reads. Concerning the study's data processing: Across the 670 or so repertoires, a later analysis counted 78 million or so unique TCR beta chains, approximately 10 million of which were shared by at least two donors. Raw reads were error-corrected and collapsed into unique sequences with a nearest-neighbor algorithm that merged closely related sequences to remove PCR and sequencing errors. To assign V, D and J gene segments, CDR3 sequences were aligned to IMGT reference sequences. For a sequence to be retained, a match of at least six nucleotides was required to both a V gene segment and a J gene segment. Rearrangements were called productive when the CDR3 lacked stop codons and stayed in frame with V and J; all others were non-productive. CDR3 was defined according to IMGT convention as the region running from the second conserved V-encoded cysteine to the conserved J-encoded phenylalanine. The earlier analysis of about 500 of the donors excluded sequences that lacked an unambiguous match to a single V gene segment. In an earlier analysis of approximately 560 of the donors, a V segment was called functional when productive rearrangements were above 56.7%, and segregating when the standard deviation between donors exceeded 5%. To diagnose cytomegalovirus status from the catalog of TCR beta chain sequences, a statistical classification framework was built. V and J gene assignment, in a later analysis, came from comparing TCR nucleotide sequences with IMGT/GENE-DB human TR gene sequences. The TCRdist pipeline was used in a later analysis to assign CDR3 sequences and most-parsimonious VDJ recombination scenarios. A later analysis defined each TCR beta chain by its CDR3 amino acid sequence plus V-gene family, and excluded reads lacking a unique V-gene family. As a way to deal with suspected cross-contamination and a sequencing artifact, a later analysis dropped 640 or so nucleotide sequences that were highly shared and had low generation probability. For each public chain, a later analysis derived a clonal expansion index from normalized ranks of inferred template counts within each repertoire. Generation probabilities in a later analysis came from a VDJ recombination model fitted to out-of-frame rearrangements, and those results were checked against IGoR. Hypergeometric tests were used in a later analysis to score TCR-TCR, TCR-HLA and TCR-CMV co-occurrence, with a repertoire-size bias correction applied to the TCR pairs. To estimate false discovery rates, a later analysis permuted the HLA or CMV assignments 20 times. In a later analysis, co-occurring TCRs were grouped using DBSCAN, with TCRdist sequence similarity added in when clustering inside HLA-allele-positive subsets. Co-occurrence clustering excluded repertoires with fewer than 30,000 or more than 120,000 public chains, plus five with anomalous nucleotide sharing. Entries here come from immuneACCESS through TCRdb and include only in-frame sequences with V and J called. Some clones fail to appear in such tables; in the studies checked, an unresolved V gene covers under half of the shortfall, and the cause of the remainder is unknown. V and J calls and clone size are copied from that table; D and trimming were computed from the DNA. In this sample the table shows some 200,000 clones, roughly four fifths of which occur a single time. The ten biggest clones cover around 0.75% of the sample.

The cohort was made up of under 800 healthy bone marrow donors. At the time of sampling, every cohort member was nominally healthy, though immune exposures that went unrecorded were likely present. The donor was CMV seronegative and was included in the group of over 300 seronegative cohort members. A peripheral blood sample was provided by each donor, and peripheral blood mononuclear cells were used for TCR beta sequencing. The Qiagen DNeasy Blood Extraction Kit was used to extract genomic DNA from the blood cell samples. Trimming takes 6 bases from V and 6 bases from J, and the germline ends sit 15 bases apart. CDR1 and CDR2, looked up from the germline V gene, are MNHNS and SASEGT. The CDR3 holds 14 amino acids from the cysteine to the phenylalanine. The DNA shown is the 42-base CDR3, in frame from base 1. This clone appeared once. This receptor's antigen is unknown. Per-base quality was not reported, and no clone a single base away is much larger than it.

The rearranged segments are TRBV6-1 and TRBJ2-1, and TRBD1 may be the D gene, going by 5 matching bases. The sequenced sample consisted of PBMCs. This TCR came from a young woman in good health and CMV-seronegative. The CDR3 sequence is CASRRDQGFNEQFF. In nucleotide form, the sequence is TGTGCCAGCAGGAGAGACCAGGGATTCAATGAGCAGTTCTTC.